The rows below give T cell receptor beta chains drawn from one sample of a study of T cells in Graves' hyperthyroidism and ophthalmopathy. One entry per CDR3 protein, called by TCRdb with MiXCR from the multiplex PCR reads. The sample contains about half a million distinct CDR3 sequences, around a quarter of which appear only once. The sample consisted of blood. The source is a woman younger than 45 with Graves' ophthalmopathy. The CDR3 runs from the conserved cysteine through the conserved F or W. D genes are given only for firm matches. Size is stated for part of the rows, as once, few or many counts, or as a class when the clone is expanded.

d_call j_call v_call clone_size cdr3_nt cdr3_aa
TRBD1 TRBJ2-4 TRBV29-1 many TGCAGCGTTGCTCTTCCAGGGGGAAACATTCAGTACTTC CSVALPGGNIQYF
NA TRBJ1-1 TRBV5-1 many TGCGCCAGCAGCTTGGCCTATGGGTTATCGGTAGCTTTCTTT CASSLAYGLSVAFF
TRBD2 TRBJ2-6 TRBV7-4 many TGTGCCAGCAGCTTAGCGAAGGCGACTAGCGGGGGGGCAGTCGGGGCCAACGTCCTGACTTTC CASSLAKATSGGAVGANVLTF
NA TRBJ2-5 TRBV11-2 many TGTGCCAGCAGCTCGGGACCGAGGGGCCAAGAGACCCAGTACTTC CASSSGPRGQETQYF
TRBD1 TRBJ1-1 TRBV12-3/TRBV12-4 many TGTGCCAGCAGTTTACCGGGACAGGGGGCCACTGAAGCTTTCTTT CASSLPGQGATEAFF
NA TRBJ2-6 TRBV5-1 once TGCGCCAGCAAGGCAGGGGCAAGTTCTGGGGCCAACGTCCTGACTTTC CASKAGASSGANVLTF
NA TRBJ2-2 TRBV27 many TGTGCCAGCAGTTACTGGCCGACAGTGAACACCGGGGAGCTGTTTTTT CASSYWPTVNTGELFF
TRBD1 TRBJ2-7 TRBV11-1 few TGTGCCAGCAGCTTAGCCGGGCTGGACAGGGGGTACGGCGAGCAGTACTTC CASSLAGLDRGYGEQYF
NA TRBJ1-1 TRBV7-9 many TGTGCCAGCATTGCCGGGAAGAACACTGAAGCTTTCTTT CASIAGKNTEAFF
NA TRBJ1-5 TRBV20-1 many TGCAGTGCCACCGGACGGATATATCAGCCCCAGCATTTT CSATGRIYQPQHF
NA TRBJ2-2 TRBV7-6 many TGTGCCAGCAGCCGCGGGACACCGAACACCGGGGAGCTGTTTTTT CASSRGTPNTGELFF
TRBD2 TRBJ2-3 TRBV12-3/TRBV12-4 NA TGTGCCAGCAGTCGCACACTAGCGGGGGGAGCAGATACGCAGTATTTT CASSRTLAGGADTQYF
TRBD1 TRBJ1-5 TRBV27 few TGTGCCAGCAGTTTCAGGGGGGAGCTCTTTCAGCCCCAGCATTTT CASSFRGELFQPQHF
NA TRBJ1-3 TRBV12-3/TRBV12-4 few TGTGCCAGCAGTTTCAGCACCTCTGGAAACACCATATATTTT CASSFSTSGNTIYF
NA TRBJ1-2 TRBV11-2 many TGTGCCAGCAGCTTCCCAAGGGAGTCCTATGGCTACACCTTC CASSFPRESYGYTF
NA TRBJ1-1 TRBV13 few TGTGCCAGCAGCTTAGAATTCGGGGTAGAAGCTTTCTTT CASSLEFGVEAFF
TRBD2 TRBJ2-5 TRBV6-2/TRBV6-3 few TGTGCCAGCAGTTATACTAGCGGCGCGGGGGAGACCCAGTACTTC CASSYTSGAGETQYF
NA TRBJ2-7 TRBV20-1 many TGCAGTGCCAGCCGGCAGGGCTACGAGCAGTACTTC CSASRQGYEQYF
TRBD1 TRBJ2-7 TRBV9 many TGTGCCAGCAGCTCACGACCCGGGACAGGGGACTACGAGCAGTACTTC CASSSRPGTGDYEQYF
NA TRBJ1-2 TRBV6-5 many TGTGCCAGCAGTTCCCAGGACAGTGGAACCCTTGGCTACACCTTC CASSSQDSGTLGYTF
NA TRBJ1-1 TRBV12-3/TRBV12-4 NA TGTGCCAGCAGCCGAAAGACAGTGAACACTGAAGCTTTCTTT CASSRKTVNTEAFF
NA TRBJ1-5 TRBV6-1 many TGTGCCAGCAGCGAAAGGACCCTGGGGCTTGGACCCCAGCATTTT CASSERTLGLGPQHF
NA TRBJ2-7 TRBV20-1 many TGCAGTGTAACGGGTAGGATCCACGAGCAGTACTTC CSVTGRIHEQYF
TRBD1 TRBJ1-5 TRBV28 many TGTGCCAGCAGTCCACGGACAGGGATCGGACAGCCCCAGCATTTT CASSPRTGIGQPQHF
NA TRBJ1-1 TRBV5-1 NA TGCGCCAGCGGCCCAACAAGGAACACTGAAGCTTTCTTT CASGPTRNTEAFF
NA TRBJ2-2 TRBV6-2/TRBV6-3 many TGTGCCAGCAGTTACCGACGGACGGGAAGTGCCACCGGGGAGCTGTTTTTT CASSYRRTGSATGELFF
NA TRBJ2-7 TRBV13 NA TGTGCCAGCAGCCCTAGTGAGGGACGCTACTCCTACGAGCAGTACTTC CASSPSEGRYSYEQYF
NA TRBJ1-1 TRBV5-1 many TGCGCCAGCAGCTTCTTCGACGGGGGGGTTACTGAAGCTTTCTTT CASSFFDGGVTEAFF
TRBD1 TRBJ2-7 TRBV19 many TGTGCCAGTAGTATTGGACAGGGCTACGAGCAGTACTTC CASSIGQGYEQYF
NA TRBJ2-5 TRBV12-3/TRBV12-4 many TGTGCCAGCAGTTTGCAGCCCACTCAAGAGACCCAGTACTTC CASSLQPTQETQYF
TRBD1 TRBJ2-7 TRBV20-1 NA TGCAGTGCTAAACAGGGGAGTCTCTACGAGCAGTACTTC CSAKQGSLYEQYF
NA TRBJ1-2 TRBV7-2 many TGTGCCAGCAGCACGCGGACACTAGCTAACTATGGCTACACCTTC CASSTRTLANYGYTF
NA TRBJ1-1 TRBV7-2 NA TGTGCCAGCAAGGAAGGAATGAACACTGAAGCTTTCTTT CASKEGMNTEAFF
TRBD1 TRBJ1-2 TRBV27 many TGTGCCAGCAGTCTAGACAGGGTGTATGGCTACACCTTC CASSLDRVYGYTF
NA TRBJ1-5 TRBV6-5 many TGTGCCAGCAGTTACTCGTACGGGGGTGGCAATCAGCCCCAGCATTTT CASSYSYGGGNQPQHF
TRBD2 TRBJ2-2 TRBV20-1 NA TGCAGTGCTAGAGAAGCGGGGGCGAACACCGGGGAGCTGTTTTTT CSAREAGANTGELFF
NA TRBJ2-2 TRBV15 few TGTGCCACCAGCAGAGTCAGGGCATACGAGAACACCGGGGAGCTGTTTTTT CATSRVRAYENTGELFF
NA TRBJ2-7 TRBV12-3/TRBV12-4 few TGTGCCAGCTGGAGTAGCGAGAGCTCCTACGAGCAGTACTTC CASWSSESSYEQYF
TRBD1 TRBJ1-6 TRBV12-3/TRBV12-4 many TGTGCCAGCACCTTACGGGGGACAGGGGTTTCACCCCTCCACTTT CASTLRGTGVSPLHF
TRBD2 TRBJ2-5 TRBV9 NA TGTGCCAGCAGCGTCGGGACTAGCGGGGGGGTAGAGACCCAGTACTTC CASSVGTSGGVETQYF
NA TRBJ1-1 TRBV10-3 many TGTGCCATCAGTGATCGAGGGCCCCCGAACACTGAAGCTTTCTTT CAISDRGPPNTEAFF
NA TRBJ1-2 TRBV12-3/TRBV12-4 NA TGTGCCAGCGCAGCGGCGGGGATTGAAGTCTATGGCTACACCTTC CASAAAGIEVYGYTF
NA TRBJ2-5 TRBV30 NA TGTGCCTGGAGTGAGAACTTTCGTGGGGAGACCCAGTACTTC CAWSENFRGETQYF
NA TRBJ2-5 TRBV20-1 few TGCAGTGCCACGTCCCGGACAATTGGAGAGACCCAGTACTTC CSATSRTIGETQYF
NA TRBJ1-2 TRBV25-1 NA TGTGCCAGCAGTGATGCCAGGGTAGCTAACTATGGCTACACCTTC CASSDARVANYGYTF
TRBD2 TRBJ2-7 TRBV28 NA TGTGCCATCAGTGTAGCGGGAGGAGGCTACGAGCAGTACTTC CAISVAGGGYEQYF